The 3 T cell receptor beta chains listed next were all sequenced from one sample in a study of T cells expressing NK-cell markers. Reanalyzing the 5' RACE reads, TCRdb keeps one entry per CDR3 protein, without DNA. With 400,000 to 550,000 distinct CDR3 sequences in the sample, the ten largest clones hold more than 7%. Sample: blood T cells: a sorted CD56 or NKG2C T cell subset, CD4+ or CD8+ T cells, or bulk PBMC T cells (not recorded which). These receptors came from a woman aged 18-70 years in good health.

The chain links TRBV4-3 to TRBJ2-1. The CDR3 has 16 residues. Germline CDR1 LGHNA, CDR2 YSLEER. The CDR3 protein is CASSQDWIVGYNEQFF.

The gene calls are TRBV6-2 or TRBV6-3 and TRBJ1-2; the D call of TRBD1 rests on TCRdb alone, since no DNA is present to check it. The germline V gene encodes CDR1 MNHEY and CDR2 SVGEGT. CDR3 length: 14 amino acids. The CDR3 is CASSYGQGGGGYTF.

This chain uses TRBV28 with TRBJ2-1; TCRdb's assignment of TRBD2 cannot be checked, as there is no DNA. Per germline, CDR1 MDHEN and CDR2 SYDVKM. This CDR3 comprises 15 residues. CDR3 in amino acids: CASSFLAVLYNEQFF. Full variable domain (outside the CDR3, taken from reference TRBV28 and TRBJ2-1): DVKVTQSSRYLVKRTGEKVFLECVQDMDHENMFWYRQDPGLGLRLIYFSYDVKMKEKGDIPEGYSVSREKKERFSLILESASTNQTSMYLCASSFLAVLYNEQFFGPGTRLTVL.